This T cell receptor (beta chain) is drawn from a study of blood T cell repertoires in COVID-19. There are 15 residues in the CDR3. V trimming: 6 bases; J trimming: 3 bases; junction bases outside the gene matches: 8. Looked up from germline, CDR1 is LNHDA and CDR2 is SQIVND (reference sequence). This clone came up once. This table comes from immunoSEQ multiplex PCR, and its TCRdb copy is limited to in-frame clones, with some not included. The table shows approximately 100,000 clones, with roughly 92% occurring only once. The sequenced material came from peripheral blood. The receptor's source is a man aged 70 or older with acute or convalescent COVID-19. The rearrangement uses TRBV19 and TRBJ2-5; 9 nucleotides line up with TRBD2. CDR3 region: CASRRSGGTEETQYF. The DNA for the CDR3 is TGTGCCAGTAGGCGAAGCGGGGGGACCGAAGAGACCCAGTACTTC. Based on the CDR3 plus reference TRBV19 and TRBJ2-5, the full variable domain is DGGITQSPKYLFRKEGQNVTLSCEQNLNHDAMYWYRQDPGQGLRLIYYSQIVNDFQKGDIAEGYSVSREKKESFPLTVTSAQKNPTAFYLCASRRSGGTEETQYFGPGTRLLVL.